The clone carrying this TCR beta chain was counted many times. Time point here: patch test 2, 6 weeks after DPC sensitization. Described treatment: therapeutic diphenylcyclopropenone sensitization with weekly scalp DPC. This sample is drawn from a study of human T cells and chemical hapten exposure. The CDR3 runs to 13 residues. From germline, CDR1 is ENHRY and CDR2 SYGVKD. V dropped 7 bases and J dropped 3 bases, with 13 bases sitting between them. TCRdb re-called the RACE reads through MiXCR, storing one row per CDR3 protein. The sample carries approximately 84,000 distinct CDR3 sequences, 9.5% to 13% recorded once.

This chain connects TRBV10-3 to TRBJ2-7, with D tentatively TRBD1 (6 bases). This material consisted of whole blood, taken in connection with sensitization to the hapten diphenylcyclopropenone (DPC). The receptor was derived from a woman in her 30s with alopecia areata. Some clones in this sample may be carry-over from other donors' samples. The CDR3 DNA sequence: TGTGCCATCACCCAGGGGTCGTACTACGAGCAGTACTTC. Translation: CAITQGSYYEQYF.